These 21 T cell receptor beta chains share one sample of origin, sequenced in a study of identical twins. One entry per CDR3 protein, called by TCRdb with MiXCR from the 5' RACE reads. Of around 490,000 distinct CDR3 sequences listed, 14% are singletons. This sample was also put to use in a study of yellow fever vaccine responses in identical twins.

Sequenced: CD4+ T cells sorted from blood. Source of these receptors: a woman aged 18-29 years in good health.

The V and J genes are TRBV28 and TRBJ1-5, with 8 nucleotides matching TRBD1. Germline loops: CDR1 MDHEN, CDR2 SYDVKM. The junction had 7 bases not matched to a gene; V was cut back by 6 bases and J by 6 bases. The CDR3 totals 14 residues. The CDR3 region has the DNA TGTGCCAGCAGCAGGACAGGGTGGTTTCAGCCCCAGCATTTT. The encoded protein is CASSRTGWFQPQHF.

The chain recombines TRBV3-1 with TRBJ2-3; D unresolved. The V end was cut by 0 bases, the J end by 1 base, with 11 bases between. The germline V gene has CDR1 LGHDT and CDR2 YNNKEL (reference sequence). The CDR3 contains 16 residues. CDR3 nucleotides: TGTGCCAGCAGCCAAGAACGAGGATTTGGCACAGATACGCAGTATTTT. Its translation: CASSQERGFGTDTQYF.

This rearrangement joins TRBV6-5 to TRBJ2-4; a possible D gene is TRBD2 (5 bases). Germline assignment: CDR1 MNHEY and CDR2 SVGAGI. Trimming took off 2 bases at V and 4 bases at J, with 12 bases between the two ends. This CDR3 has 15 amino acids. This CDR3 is CASSYNNGGKNIQYF. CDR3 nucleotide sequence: TGTGCCAGCAGTTACAATAATGGCGGGAAAAACATTCAGTACTTC.

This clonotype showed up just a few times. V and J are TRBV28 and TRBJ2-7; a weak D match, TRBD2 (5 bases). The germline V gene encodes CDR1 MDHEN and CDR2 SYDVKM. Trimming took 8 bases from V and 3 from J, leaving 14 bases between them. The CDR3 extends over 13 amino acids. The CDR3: CASSAGGRYEQYF. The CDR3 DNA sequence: TGTGCCAGCTCGGCGGGCGGGCGCTACGAGCAGTACTTC.

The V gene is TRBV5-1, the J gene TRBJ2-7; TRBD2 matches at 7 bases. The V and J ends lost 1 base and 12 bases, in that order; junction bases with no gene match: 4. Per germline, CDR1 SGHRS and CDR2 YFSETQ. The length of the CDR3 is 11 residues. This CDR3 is CASSLREVWYF. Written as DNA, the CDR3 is TGCGCCAGCAGCTTGCGGGAGGTGTGGTACTTC.

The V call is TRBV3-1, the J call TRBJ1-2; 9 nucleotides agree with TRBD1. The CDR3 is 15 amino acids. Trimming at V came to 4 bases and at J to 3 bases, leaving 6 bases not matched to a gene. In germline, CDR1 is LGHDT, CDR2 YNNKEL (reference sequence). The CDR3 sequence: CASSPRDRAHYGYTF. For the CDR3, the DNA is TGTGCCAGCAGCCCCCGGGACAGGGCCCACTATGGCTACACCTTC.

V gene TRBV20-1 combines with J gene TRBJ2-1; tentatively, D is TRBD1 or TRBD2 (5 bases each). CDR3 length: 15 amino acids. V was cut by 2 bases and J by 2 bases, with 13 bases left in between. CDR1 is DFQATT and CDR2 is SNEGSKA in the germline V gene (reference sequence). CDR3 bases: TGCAGTGCTAGAAAACCGGGACCTACCTACAATGAGCAGTTCTTC. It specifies CSARKPGPTYNEQFF.

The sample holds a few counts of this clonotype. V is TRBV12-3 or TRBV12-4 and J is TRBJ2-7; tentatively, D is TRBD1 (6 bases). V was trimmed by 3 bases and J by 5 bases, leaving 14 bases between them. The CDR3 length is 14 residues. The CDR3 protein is CASSLSQGTNEQYF. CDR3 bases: TGTGCCAGCAGTTTGAGCCAGGGGACCAACGAGCAGTACTTC.

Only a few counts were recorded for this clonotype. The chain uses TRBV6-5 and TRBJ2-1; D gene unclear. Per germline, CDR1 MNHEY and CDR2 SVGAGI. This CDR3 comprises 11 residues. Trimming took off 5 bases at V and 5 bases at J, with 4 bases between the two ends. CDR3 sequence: CASSTHNEQFF. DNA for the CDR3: TGTGCCAGCAGTACCCACAATGAGCAGTTCTTC.

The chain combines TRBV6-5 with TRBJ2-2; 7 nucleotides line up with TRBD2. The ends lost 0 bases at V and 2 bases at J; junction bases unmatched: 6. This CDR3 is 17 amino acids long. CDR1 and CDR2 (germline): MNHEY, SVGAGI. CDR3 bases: TGTGCCAGCAGTTACTCGGGTCTAGCGGTCAACACCGGGGAGCTGTTTTTT. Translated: CASSYSGLAVNTGELFF.

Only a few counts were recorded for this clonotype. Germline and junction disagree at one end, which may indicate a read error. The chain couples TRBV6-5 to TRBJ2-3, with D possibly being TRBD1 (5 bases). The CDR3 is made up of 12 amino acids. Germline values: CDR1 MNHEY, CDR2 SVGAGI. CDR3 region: CASSYSGQGSVF. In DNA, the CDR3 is TGTGCCAGCAGTTACTCAGGGCAGGGCAGTGTTTTT.

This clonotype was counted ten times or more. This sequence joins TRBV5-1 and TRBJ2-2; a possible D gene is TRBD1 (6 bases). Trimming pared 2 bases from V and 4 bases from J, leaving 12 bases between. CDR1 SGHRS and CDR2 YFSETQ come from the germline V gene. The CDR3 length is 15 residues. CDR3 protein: CASSLTGPGTGELFF. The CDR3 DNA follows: TGCGCCAGCAGCTTAACAGGGCCGGGCACCGGGGAGCTGTTTTTT.

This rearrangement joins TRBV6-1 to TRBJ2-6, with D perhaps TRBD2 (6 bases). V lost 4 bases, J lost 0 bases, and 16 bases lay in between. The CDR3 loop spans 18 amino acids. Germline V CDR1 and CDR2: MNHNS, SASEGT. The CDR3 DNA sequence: TGTGCCAGCAGTGTCCCGGGACTGAGAAGCTCTGGGGCCAACGTCCTGACTTTC. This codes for CASSVPGLRSSGANVLTF.

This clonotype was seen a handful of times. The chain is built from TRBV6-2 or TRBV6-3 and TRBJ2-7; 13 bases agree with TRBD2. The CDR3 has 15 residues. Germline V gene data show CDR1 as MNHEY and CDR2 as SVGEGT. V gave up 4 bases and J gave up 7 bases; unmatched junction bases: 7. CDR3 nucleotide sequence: TGTGCCAGCAGTTCTCCGGGACTAGCGGGAAGAGAGCAGTACTTC. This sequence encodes CASSSPGLAGREQYF.

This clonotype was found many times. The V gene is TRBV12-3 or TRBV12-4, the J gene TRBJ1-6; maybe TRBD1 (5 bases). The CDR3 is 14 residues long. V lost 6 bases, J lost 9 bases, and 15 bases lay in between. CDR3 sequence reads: CASRGSLGVSPLHF. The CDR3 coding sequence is TGTGCCAGCAGAGGGTCCTTAGGGGTTTCACCCCTCCACTTT.

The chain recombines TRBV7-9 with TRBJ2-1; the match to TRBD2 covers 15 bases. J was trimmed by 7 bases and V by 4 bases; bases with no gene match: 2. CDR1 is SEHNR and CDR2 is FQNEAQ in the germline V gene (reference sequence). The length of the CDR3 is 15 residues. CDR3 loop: CASSSGTSGGNEQFF. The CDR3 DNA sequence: TGTGCCAGCAGCTCCGGGACTAGCGGGGGGAATGAGCAGTTCTTC.

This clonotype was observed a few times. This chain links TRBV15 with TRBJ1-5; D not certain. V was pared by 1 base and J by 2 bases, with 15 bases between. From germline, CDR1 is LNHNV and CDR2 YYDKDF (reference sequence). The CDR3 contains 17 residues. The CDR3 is CATSRVGQPDGNQPQHF. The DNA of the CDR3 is TGTGCCACCAGCAGAGTTGGGCAGCCTGACGGCAATCAGCCCCAGCATTTT.

The CDR3 sequence: CSANSPSGRVDEQFF. CDR3 DNA sequence: TGCAGTGCTAATAGTCCGAGCGGGAGAGTGGATGAGCAGTTCTTC. This chain joins TRBV20-1 and TRBJ2-1; TRBD2 agrees at 8 bases. Losses at the gene ends were 4 bases for V and 8 bases for J; bases not matched to a gene: 13. Germline V gene lookup returns CDR1 DFQATT and CDR2 SNEGSKA (reference sequence). The CDR3 is made up of 15 amino acids.

In DNA form, the CDR3 reads TGCGCCAGCAGCCAAGATTGGTGGGAGACCCAGTACTTC. Its translation is CASSQDWWETQYF. V and J are TRBV4-3 and TRBJ2-5; D is unresolved. This CDR3 is built from 13 residues. CDR1 is LGHNA and CDR2 is YSLEER in the germline V gene. Trimming took off 0 bases at V and 5 bases at J, with 7 bases between the two ends.

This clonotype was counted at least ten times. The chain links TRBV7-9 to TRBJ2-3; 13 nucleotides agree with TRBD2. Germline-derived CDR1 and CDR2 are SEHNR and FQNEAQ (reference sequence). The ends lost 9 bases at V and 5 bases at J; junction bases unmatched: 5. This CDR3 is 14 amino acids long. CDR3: CASGLAGAGDTQYF. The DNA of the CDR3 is TGTGCCAGTGGACTAGCGGGAGCAGGAGATACGCAGTATTTT.

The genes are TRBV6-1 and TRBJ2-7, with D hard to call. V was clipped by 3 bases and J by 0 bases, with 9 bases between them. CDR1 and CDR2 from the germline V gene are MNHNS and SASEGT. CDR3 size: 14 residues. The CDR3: CASSDNWASYEQYF. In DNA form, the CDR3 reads TGTGCCAGCAGTGACAACTGGGCCTCCTACGAGCAGTACTTC.